Described below is a single TCR beta chain sequence and its context. Combining a sample-barcoded 5' primer with a J-beta primer mix, a second PCR ran for about 7 to 11 cycles. TCRdb recomputed calls from the 5' RACE reads with MiXCR, one row per CDR3 protein. The data contain hundreds of thousands of distinct CDR3 sequences, about 43% of them singletons. Trimming cost V 6 bases and J 2 bases; bases outside gene matches: 11. Germline CDR1 is DFQATT and CDR2 is SNEGSKA (reference sequence). The CDR3 runs 16 residues. This specimen comes from a study of blood T cells in healthy people across ages. The chain has TRBV20-1 and TRBJ2-1; 9 positions match TRBD1. Sequencing was done on a sample of blood. The origin of this receptor is a man older than 75 in good health. Here the CDR3 reads CSAQEQGATTYNEQFF. As DNA, the CDR3 is TGCAGTGCACAGGAACAGGGGGCCACAACCTACAATGAGCAGTTCTTC.